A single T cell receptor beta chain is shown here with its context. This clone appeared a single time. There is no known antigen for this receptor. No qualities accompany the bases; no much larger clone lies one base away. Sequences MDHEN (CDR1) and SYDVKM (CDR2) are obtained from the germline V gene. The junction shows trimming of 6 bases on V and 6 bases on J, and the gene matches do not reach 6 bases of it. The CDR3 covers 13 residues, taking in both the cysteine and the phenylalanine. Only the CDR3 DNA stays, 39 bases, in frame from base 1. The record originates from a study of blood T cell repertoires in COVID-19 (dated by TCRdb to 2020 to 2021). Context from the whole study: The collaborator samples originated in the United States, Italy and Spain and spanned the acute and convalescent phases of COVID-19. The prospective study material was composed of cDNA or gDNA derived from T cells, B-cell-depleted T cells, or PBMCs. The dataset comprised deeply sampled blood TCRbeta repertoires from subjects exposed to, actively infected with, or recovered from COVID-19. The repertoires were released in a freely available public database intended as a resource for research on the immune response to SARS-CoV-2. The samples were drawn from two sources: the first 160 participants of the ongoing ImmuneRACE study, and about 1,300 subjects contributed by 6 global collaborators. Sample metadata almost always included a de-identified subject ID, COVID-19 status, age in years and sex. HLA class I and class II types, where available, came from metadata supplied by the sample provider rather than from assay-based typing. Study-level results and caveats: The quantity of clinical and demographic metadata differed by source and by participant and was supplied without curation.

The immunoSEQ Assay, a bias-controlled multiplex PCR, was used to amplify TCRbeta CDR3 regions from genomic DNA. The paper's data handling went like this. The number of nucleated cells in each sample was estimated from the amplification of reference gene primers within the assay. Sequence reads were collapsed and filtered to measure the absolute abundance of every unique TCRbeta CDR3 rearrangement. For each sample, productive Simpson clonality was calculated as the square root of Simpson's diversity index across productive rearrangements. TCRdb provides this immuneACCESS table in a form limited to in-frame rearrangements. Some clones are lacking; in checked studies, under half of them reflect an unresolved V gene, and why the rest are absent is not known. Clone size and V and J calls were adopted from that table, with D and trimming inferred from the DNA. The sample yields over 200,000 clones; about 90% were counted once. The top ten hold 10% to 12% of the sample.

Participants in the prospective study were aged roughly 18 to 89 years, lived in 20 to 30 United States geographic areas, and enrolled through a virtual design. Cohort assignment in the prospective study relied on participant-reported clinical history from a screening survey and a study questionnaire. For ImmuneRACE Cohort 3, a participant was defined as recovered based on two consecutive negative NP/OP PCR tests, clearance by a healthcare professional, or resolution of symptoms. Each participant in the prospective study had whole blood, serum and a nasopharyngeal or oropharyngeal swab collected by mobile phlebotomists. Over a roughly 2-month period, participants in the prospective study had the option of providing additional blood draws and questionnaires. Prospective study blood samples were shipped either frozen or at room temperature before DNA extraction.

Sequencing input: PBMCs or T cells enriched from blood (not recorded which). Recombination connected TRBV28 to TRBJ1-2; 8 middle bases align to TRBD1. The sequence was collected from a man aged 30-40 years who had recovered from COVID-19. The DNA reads TGTGCCAGCAGCGTCGGGACAGGCGATGGCTACACCTTC. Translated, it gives CASSVGTGDGYTF.